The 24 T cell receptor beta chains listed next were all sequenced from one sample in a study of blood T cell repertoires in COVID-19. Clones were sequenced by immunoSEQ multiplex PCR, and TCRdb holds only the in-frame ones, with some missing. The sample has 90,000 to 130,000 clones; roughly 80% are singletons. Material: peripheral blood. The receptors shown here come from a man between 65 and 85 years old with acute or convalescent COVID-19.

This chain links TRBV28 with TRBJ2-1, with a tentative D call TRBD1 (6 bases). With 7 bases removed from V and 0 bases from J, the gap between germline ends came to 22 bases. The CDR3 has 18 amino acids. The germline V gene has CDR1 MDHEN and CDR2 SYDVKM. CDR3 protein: CASTQVSRLGGSYNEQFF. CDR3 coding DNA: TGTGCCAGCACCCAAGTTTCCCGATTAGGGGGCTCCTACAATGAGCAGTTCTTC.

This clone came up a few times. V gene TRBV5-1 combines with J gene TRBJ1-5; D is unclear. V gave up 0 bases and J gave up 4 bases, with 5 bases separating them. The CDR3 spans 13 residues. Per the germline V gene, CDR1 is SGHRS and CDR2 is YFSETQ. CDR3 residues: CASSLGQNQPQHF. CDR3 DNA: TGCGCCAGCAGCTTGGGGCAGAATCAGCCCCAGCATTTT.

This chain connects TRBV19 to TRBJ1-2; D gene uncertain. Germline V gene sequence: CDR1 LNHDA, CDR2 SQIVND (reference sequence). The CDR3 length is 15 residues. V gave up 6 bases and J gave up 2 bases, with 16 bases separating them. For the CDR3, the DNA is TGTGCCAGTAGACTAAAGAATGGGGAGAACTATGGCTACACCTTC. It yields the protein CASRLKNGENYGYTF.

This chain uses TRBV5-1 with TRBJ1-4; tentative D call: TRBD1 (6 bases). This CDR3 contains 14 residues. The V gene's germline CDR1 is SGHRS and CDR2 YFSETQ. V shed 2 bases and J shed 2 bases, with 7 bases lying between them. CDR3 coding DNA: TGCGCCAGCAGCTTAACAGGGACTAATGAAAAACTGTTTTTT. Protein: CASSLTGTNEKLFF.

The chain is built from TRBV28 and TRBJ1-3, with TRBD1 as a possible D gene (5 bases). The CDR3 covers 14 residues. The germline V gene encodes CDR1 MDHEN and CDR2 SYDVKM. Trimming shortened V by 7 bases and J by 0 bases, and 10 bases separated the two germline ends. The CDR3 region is CASIQGSSGNTIYF. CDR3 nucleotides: TGTGCCAGCATCCAGGGAAGCTCTGGAAACACCATATATTTT.

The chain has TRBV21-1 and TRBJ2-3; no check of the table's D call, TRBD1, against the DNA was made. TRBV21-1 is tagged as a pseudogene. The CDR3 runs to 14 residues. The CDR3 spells CASTAGGVADTQYF. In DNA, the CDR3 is TGTGCCAGCACCGCAGGGGGCGTCGCAGATACGCAGTATTTT.

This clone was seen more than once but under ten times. CDR3 region: CASSEMSSPLHF. As DNA, the CDR3 is TGTGCCAGCAGTGAAATGAGCTCACCCCTCCACTTT. This chain joins TRBV6-1 and TRBJ1-6; the D is unclear. The CDR3 extends over 12 amino acids. Deletions cut 2 bases from V and 10 bases from J, with 6 bases between. Germline V lookup: CDR1 MNHNS, CDR2 SASEGT.

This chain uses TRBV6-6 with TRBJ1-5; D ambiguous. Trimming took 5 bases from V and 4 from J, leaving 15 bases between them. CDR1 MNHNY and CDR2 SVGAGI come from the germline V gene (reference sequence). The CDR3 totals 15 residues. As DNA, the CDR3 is TGTGCCAGCAGTACCCCTCCCACAATAAATCAGCCCCAGCATTTT. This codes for CASSTPPTINQPQHF.

The CDR3 sequence is CASSPPSTGELFF. Written as DNA, the CDR3 is TGTGCCAGCTCACCACCCTCGACCGGGGAGCTGTTTTTT. The gene calls are TRBV18 and TRBJ2-2; D call uncertain. This CDR3 spans 13 amino acids. The V and J ends lost 0 bases and 5 bases respectively, with 4 bases between them. Germline CDR1 and CDR2: KGHSH and LQKENI. Looking up the rest from reference TRBV18 and TRBJ2-2 gives the full variable domain: NAGVMQNPRHLVRRRGQEARLRCSPMKGHSHVYWYRQLPEEGLKFMVYLQKENIIDESGMPKERFSAEFPKEGPSILRIQQVVRGDSAAYFCASSPPSTGELFFGEGSRLTVL.

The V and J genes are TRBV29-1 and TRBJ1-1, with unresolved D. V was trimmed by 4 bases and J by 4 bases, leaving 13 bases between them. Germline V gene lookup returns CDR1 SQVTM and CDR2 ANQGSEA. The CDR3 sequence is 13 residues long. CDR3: CSVAERVGTEAFF. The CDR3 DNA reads TGCAGCGTTGCCGAGAGGGTAGGCACTGAAGCTTTCTTT.

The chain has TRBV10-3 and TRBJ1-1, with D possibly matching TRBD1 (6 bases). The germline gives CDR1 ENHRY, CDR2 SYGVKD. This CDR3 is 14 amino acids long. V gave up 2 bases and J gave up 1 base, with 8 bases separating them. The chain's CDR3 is CAISETRGNTEAFF. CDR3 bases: TGTGCCATCAGTGAGACCAGGGGGAACACTGAAGCTTTCTTT.

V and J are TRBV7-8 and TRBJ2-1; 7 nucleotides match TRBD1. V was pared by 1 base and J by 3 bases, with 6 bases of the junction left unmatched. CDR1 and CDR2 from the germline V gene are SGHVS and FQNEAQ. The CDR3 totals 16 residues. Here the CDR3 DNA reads TGTGCCAGCAGCTTAGGTGAGGGGGCAGACTACAATGAGCAGTTCTTC. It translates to CASSLGEGADYNEQFF.

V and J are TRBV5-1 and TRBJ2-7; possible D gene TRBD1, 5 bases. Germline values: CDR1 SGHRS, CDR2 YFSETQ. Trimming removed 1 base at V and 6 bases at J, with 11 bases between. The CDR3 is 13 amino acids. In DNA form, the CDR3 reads TGCGCCAGCAGCTTGATGGTTACAGGCGAGCAGTACTTC. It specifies CASSLMVTGEQYF.

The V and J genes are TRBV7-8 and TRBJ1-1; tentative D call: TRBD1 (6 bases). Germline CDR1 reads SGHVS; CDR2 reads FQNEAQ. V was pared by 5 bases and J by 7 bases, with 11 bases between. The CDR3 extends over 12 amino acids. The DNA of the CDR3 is TGTGCCAGCAGCCTAGGACAGATTGAAGCTTTCTTT. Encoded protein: CASSLGQIEAFF.

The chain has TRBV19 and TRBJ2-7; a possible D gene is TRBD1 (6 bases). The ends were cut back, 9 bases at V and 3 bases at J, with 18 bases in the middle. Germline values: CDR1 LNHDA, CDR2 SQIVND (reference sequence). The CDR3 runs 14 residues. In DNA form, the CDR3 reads TGTGCCAGCGCCGGCCGCCAGGGGAGCTACGAGCAGTACTTC. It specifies CASAGRQGSYEQYF.

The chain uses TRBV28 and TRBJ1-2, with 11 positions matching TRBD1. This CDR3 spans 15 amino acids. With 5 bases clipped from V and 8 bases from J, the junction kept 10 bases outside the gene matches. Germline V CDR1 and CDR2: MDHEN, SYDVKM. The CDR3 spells CASSPGQGAARGYTF. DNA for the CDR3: TGTGCCAGCAGTCCAGGACAGGGGGCAGCGAGAGGCTACACCTTC.

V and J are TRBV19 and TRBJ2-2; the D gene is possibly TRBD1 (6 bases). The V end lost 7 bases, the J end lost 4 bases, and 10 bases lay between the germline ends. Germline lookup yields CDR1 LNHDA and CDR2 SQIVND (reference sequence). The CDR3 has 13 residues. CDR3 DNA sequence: TGTGCCAGTAACAGGGTTCCCACCGGGGAGCTGTTTTTT. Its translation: CASNRVPTGELFF.

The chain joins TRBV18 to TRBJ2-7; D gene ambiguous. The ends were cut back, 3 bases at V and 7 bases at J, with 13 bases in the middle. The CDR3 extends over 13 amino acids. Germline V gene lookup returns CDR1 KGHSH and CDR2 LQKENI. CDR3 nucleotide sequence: TGTGCCAGCTCACCCTATACGCCCGGGGAGCAGTACTTC. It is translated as CASSPYTPGEQYF.

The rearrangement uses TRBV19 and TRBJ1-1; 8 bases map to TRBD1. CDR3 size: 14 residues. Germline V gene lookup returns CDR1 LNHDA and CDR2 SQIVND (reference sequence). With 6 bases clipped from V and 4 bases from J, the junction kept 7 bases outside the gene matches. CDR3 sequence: CASSMGGQATEAFF. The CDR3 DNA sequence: TGTGCCAGTAGCATGGGGGGACAGGCCACTGAAGCTTTCTTT.

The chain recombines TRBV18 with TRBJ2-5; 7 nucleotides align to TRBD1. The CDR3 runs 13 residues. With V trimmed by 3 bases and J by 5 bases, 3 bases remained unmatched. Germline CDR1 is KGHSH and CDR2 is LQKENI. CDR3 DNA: TGTGCCAGCTCACCGGACAGGATGGAGACCCAGTACTTC. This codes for CASSPDRMETQYF.

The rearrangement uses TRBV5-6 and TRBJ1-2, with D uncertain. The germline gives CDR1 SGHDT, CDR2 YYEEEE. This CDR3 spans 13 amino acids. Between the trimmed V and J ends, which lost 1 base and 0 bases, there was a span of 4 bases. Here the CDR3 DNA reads TGTGCCAGCAGCTTGCAGGCTAACTATGGCTACACCTTC. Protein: CASSLQANYGYTF. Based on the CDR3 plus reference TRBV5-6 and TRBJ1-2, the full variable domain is DAGVTQSPTHLIKTRGQQVTLRCSPKSGHDTVSWYQQALGQGPQFIFQYYEEEERQRGNFPDRFSGHQFPNYSSELNVNALLLGDSALYLCASSLQANYGYTFGSGTRLTVV.

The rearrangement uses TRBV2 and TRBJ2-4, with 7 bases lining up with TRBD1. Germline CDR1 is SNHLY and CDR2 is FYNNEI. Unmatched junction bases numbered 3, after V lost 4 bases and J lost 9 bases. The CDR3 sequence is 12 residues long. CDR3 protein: CASSGDSGIQYF. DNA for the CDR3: TGTGCCAGCAGTGGGGACAGCGGCATTCAGTACTTC.

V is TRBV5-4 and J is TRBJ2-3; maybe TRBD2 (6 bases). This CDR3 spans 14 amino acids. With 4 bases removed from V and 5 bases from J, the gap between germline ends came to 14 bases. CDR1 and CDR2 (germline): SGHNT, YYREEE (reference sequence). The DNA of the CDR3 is TGTGCCAGCAGCCTCCAGTCTAGCGAAGATACGCAGTATTTT. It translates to CASSLQSSEDTQYF.

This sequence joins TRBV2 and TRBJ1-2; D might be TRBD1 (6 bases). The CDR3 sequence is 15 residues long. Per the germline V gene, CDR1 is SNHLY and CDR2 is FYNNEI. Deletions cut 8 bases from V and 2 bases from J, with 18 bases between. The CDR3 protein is CASARQEPTNYGYTF. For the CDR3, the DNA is TGTGCCAGCGCGAGACAGGAGCCAACCAACTATGGCTACACCTTC.